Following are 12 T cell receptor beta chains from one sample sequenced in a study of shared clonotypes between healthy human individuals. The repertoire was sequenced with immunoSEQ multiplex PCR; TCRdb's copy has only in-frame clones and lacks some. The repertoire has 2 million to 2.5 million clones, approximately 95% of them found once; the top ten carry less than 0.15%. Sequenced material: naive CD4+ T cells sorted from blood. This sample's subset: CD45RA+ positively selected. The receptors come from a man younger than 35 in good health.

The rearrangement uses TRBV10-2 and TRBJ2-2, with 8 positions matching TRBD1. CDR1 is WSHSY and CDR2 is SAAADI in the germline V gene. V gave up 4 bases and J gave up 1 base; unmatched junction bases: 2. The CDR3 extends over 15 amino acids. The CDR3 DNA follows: TGCGCCAGCAGTGCACAGGGGGGGAACACCGGGGAGCTGTTTTTT. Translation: CASSAQGGNTGELFF.

The CDR3 reads CASSVVSGINRETQYF. CDR3 sequence (DNA): TGTGCCAGCAGCGTAGTCAGCGGGATTAATCGAGAGACCCAGTACTTC. The chain is built from TRBV9 and TRBJ2-5; 7 nucleotides agree with TRBD2. The J segment lost 4 bases and the V segment lost 0 bases, leaving 9 bases of the junction unmatched. Germline V lookup: CDR1 SGDLS, CDR2 YYNGEE. CDR3 size: 16 residues.

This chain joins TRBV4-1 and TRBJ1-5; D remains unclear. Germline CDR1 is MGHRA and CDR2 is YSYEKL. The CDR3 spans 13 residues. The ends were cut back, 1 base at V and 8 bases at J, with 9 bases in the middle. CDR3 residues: CASSQGAGEPQHF. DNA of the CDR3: TGCGCCAGCAGCCAAGGGGCCGGAGAGCCCCAGCATTTT.

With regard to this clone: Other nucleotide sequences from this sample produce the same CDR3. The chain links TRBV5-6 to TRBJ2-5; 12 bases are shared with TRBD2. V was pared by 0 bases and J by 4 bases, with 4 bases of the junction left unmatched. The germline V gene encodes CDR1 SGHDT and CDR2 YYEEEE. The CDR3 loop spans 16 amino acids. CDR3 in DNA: TGTGCCAGCAGCTTGGCCCTAGCGGGAGGGCGAGAGACCCAGTACTTC. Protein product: CASSLALAGGRETQYF.

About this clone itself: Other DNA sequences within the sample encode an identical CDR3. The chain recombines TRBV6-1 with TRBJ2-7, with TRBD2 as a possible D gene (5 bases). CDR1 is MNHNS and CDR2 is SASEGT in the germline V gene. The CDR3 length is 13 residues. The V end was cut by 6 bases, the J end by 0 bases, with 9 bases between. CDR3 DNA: TGTGCCAGCAGGACGGGGTCCTCCTACGAGCAGTACTTC. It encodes CASRTGSSYEQYF.

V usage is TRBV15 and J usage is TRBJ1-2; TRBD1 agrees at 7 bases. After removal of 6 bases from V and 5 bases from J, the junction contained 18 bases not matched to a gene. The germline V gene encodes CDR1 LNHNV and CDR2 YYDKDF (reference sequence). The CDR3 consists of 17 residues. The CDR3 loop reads CATRSGSGRGLGYGYTF. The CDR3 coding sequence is TGTGCCACCAGGAGTGGTTCGGGGAGGGGGCTTGGGTATGGCTACACCTTC.

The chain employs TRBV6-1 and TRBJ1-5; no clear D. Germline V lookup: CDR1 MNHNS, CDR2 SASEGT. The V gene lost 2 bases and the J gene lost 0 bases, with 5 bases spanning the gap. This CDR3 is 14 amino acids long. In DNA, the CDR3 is TGTGCCAGCAGTGAACCCTATAGCAATCAGCCCCAGCATTTT. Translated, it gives CASSEPYSNQPQHF.

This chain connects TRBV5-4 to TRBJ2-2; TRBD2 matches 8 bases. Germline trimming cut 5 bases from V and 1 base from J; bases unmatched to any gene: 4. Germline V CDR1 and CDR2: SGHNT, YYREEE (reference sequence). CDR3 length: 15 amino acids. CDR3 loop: CASRPGRENTGELFF. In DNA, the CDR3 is TGTGCCAGCAGACCCGGGAGGGAGAACACCGGGGAGCTGTTTTTT.

CDR3 region: CASSLDSGTNEKLFF. DNA of the CDR3: TGCGCCAGCAGCTTGGACTCAGGGACTAATGAAAAACTGTTTTTT. The chain has TRBV5-1 and TRBJ1-4, with a weak D call TRBD1 (5 bases). Germline lookup yields CDR1 SGHRS and CDR2 YFSETQ. Trimming shortened V by 0 bases and J by 2 bases, and 8 bases separated the two germline ends. The CDR3 loop spans 15 amino acids.

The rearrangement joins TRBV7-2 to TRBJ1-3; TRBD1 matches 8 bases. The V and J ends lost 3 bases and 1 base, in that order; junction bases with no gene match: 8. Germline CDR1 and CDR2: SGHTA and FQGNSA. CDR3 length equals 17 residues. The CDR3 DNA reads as TGTGCCAGCAGCTTTCGGGGCGACAGGGGTTCTGGAAACACCATATATTTT. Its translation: CASSFRGDRGSGNTIYF.

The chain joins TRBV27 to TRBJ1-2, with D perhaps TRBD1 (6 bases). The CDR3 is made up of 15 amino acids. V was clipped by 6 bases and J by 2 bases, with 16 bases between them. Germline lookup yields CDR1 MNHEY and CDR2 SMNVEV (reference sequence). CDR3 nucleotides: TGTGCCAGCAGGCTAACCGGACAGCCAAACTATGGCTACACCTTC. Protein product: CASRLTGQPNYGYTF.

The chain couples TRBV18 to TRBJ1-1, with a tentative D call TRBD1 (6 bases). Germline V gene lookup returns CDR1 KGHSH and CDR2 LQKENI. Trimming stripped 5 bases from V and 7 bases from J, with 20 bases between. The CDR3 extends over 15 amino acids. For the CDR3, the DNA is TGTGCCAGCTCAGTACTCCTCGGACAGTGGTTTGAAGCTTTCTTT. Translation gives CASSVLLGQWFEAFF.